The T cell receptor (beta chain) under discussion was sequenced for a study of T cells expressing NK-cell markers. Per germline, CDR1 SGHTA and CDR2 FQGNSA. The CDR3 length is 12 residues. TCRdb re-called the 5' RACE reads and shows each CDR3 protein once, DNA omitted. The sample yields around 470,000 distinct CDR3 sequences, of which the top ten take up more than 1.4%. This chain connects TRBV7-2 to TRBJ1-5; TCRdb picks TRBD1, but there is no DNA to check that call. Material for sequencing was blood T cells: a sorted CD56 or NKG2C T cell subset, CD4+ or CD8+ T cells, or bulk PBMC T cells (not recorded which). The receptor's source is a woman in her forties or fifties in good health. CDR3 in amino acids: CASSSGEQPQHF.